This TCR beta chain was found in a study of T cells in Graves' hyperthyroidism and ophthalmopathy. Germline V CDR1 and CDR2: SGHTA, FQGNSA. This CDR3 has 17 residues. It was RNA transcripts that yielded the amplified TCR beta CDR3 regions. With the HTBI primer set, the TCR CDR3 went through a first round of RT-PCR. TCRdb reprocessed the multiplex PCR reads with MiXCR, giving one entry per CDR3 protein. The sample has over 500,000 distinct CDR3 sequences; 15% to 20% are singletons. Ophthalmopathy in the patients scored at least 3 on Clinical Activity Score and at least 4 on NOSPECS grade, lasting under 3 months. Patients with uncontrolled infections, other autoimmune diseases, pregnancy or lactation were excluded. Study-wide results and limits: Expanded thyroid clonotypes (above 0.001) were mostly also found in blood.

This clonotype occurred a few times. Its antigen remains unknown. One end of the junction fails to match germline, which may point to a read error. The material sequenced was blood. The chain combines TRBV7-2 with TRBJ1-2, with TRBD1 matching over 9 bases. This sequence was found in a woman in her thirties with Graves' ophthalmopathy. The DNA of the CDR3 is TGTGCCAGCAGCCAAGGGACAGGGCGGTTAGATAACCATGGCTACACCTTC. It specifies CASSQGTGRLDNHGYTF.